This T cell receptor beta chain was found in a study of beta chain features in type 1 diabetes. This clone was seen a few times. Its antigen is undetermined. Study-wide points: cDNA-based reads could over-represent cells with high TCR expression.

Expressed TCRB transcripts were sequenced, since all the RNA that had been isolated was reverse transcribed. Read counts averaged approximately 3.5 million for samples of naive, central memory and regulatory T cells. Only in-frame clones appear in the TCRdb table, and some are missing; sequencing was by immunoSEQ multiplex PCR. The repertoire holds fewer than 500,000 clones, with 14% as singletons. The CDR3 extends over 13 amino acids. Germline assignment: CDR1 SGHNT and CDR2 YENEEA. Trimming cost V 5 bases and J 7 bases, with 11 bases left between them. A single heparinised blood sample, averaging roughly 100 mL, was obtained per donor.

The chain uses TRBV11-3 and TRBJ2-2; D gene unclear. This TCR derives from a man between 25 and 39 years old in good health. Sequenced input: naive CD4+ T cells from blood. CDR3 in amino acids: CASSPSLGGELFF. In DNA form, the CDR3 reads TGTGCCAGCAGCCCTTCGCTAGGCGGGGAGCTGTTTTTT.